This T cell receptor (beta chain) was obtained from a study of blood T cells in healthy people across ages (dated by TCRdb to between 2014 and 2017). Describing the broader study: In model experiments, template switching captured about one uniquely barcoded TCR beta cDNA molecule for every two T cells. To track age-related changes in TCR beta repertoire diversity, the study relied on deep sequencing normalized with unique cDNA molecular identifiers. The donors were divided into four age groups: young (average approximately 16 years), middle-aged (about 40), aged (under 70) and long-lived (roughly 88). To avoid experimental bias, donors of different ages were distributed randomly across sequencing lanes. The study analyzed two additional independent replicas of 1 million unique cDNA reads from the same blood draw for two donors, one aged 18 to 30 and one aged 80 or older.

The donors were roughly 40 Caucasian individuals from Russia, aged roughly 6 to 100 years, who were systemically healthy. Roughly 10 milliliters of peripheral blood were drawn from each donor into EDTA-treated Vacutainer tubes. Ficoll-Paque density-gradient centrifugation was used to isolate PBMCs, with at least 6.5 million per sample. Total RNA was extracted from PBMCs with Trizol reagent, with at least 6 micrograms obtained per sample. For every donor, flow cytometry on a PBMC aliquot measured the percentage of naive CD45RAhigh/CD27high T cells. Results the study describes overall, beyond this receptor: As age increased, observed TCR beta diversity per million T cells dropped in a roughly linear way, and a significant reduction was already evident by age 40. Because the CMV infection status of the donors was unknown, age-related changes in expanded clonotypes may potentially have been confounded. Compared with the aged group, the long-lived group had more naive CD4+ T cells, fewer expanded clones and increased TCR diversity, suggesting age selection. Observed TCR beta diversity correlated strongly with the percentage of naive T cells measured by flow cytometry. Bulk unsorted PBMC profiling prevented conclusive comparison of naive and antigen-experienced compartments. Total diversity estimates from one million sequenced T cells were considered lower bounds and underestimates.

This clonotype turned up a few times. Its specific antigen is unknown. Base qualities are not at hand, and no much larger clone is one base apart. The method behind the library was 5' RACE. The sequencing machine was an Illumina HiSeq 2500. A second roughly 6 to 12 cycle PCR used a sample-barcoded 5' primer and a J-beta primer mix. A unique molecular identifier was introduced onto each TCR beta cDNA molecule by a template-switch 5' adaptor carrying 12 random nucleotides. Each sample yielded at least 2.5 million CDR3-containing paired-end reads. First-strand cDNA synthesis was performed from all RNA using the Mint cDNA synthesis kit, with priming by a TRBC-specific oligonucleotide. Following uracil-DNA glycosylase treatment, all cDNA underwent a first 18-cycle PCR with the universal primers M1SS and BC2_uni_R. Concerning the study's data processing: For normalization, 1 million high-quality reads, each with a distinct molecular identifier, were randomly selected from each sample. Reads sharing molecular identifiers were discarded rather than binned into consensus sequences. MiTCR, set to a Q25 quality threshold and the strictest error-elimination algorithm, was used for CDR3 identification, clonotype clustering and error correction. A nonparametric unseen species model using Euler transformation provided a lower-bound estimate of total TCR beta diversity. The public sequencing data were trimmed at Q25 with fastp and processed into clonotypes with MiXCR by TCRdb, which kept only in-frame beta chains. All rows with the same CDR3 protein become a single entry with the most common DNA and genes. The V and J calls and clone size come from TCRdb's table, not from the authors' own analysis. This sample has hundreds of thousands of distinct CDR3 sequences in its table, and roughly 20% of those were observed once. The ten top clones hold 3.6% of the sample.

Including cysteine and phenylalanine, the CDR3 has 19 amino acids. The only DNA kept is the CDR3, 57 bases in frame from the first base. Relative to germline, V is missing 0 bases and J is missing 0 bases, with 8 bases of the junction outside any gene match. CDR1 and CDR2, per the germline V gene, are WSHSY and SAAADI. The source is a man in his 70s in good health. The rearranged chain carries TRBV10-2 and TRBJ2-7; 13 of the junction bases match TRBD2. The sample comprised blood. At the DNA level, the sequence is TGCGCCAGCAGTGAGTCCTGGGGACTAGCGGGGTCGAGCTCCTACGAGCAGTACTTC. This codes for CASSESWGLAGSSSYEQYF.